The table lists the clone carrying this TCR beta chain with many counts. No antigen is known for it. The source of the sample is a study of T-cell memory formation after mild COVID-19. Study-level findings and limits: Mainly CM and EM harbored the contracting CD4+ clones; mainly EMRA harbored the CD8+ ones.

Each CDR3 protein gets one entry after TCRdb re-called the 5' RACE reads with MiXCR. The profile covers around 320,000 distinct CDR3 sequences, with roughly 21% appearing a single time and more than 20% taken by the ten largest. The sequence derives from a young man who had mild COVID-19 (a few samples of this study predate the infection). Cell type and time point are not known. Source material: PBMCs or a T cell subset sorted from them (not recorded which).

Here the CDR3 DNA reads TGCGCCAGCAGCTTGGAAACAGGCCAAGAGACCCAGTACTTC. Its protein product is CASSLETGQETQYF. The chain links TRBV5-1 to TRBJ2-5; D is perhaps TRBD1 (5 bases). The ends were cut back, 0 bases at V and 1 base at J, with 7 bases in the middle. CDR1 is SGHRS, CDR2 YFSETQ, per germline. This CDR3 spans 14 amino acids.